The source of this T cell receptor beta chain is a study of T-cell reconstitution after alpha-beta-depleted transplantation in children. Notes on the study in general: T-cell counts and diversity at one year following transplant were attributed mainly to newly produced T cells. The origin of high day-60 TCRbeta diversity in some patients lay in surviving recipient T cells and thymic progenitors. Reportedly, alpha-beta T cells present about two months post-transplant originated from several hundred expanded clones of graft origin.

Unique molecular identifiers were incorporated during preparation of the TCRbeta library. Using its own MiXCR run on the PCR reads, TCRdb lists one record per CDR3 protein. Here the sample spans some 80,000 distinct CDR3 sequences, around 18% being singletons. With respect to this clonotype: The antigen remains unidentified.

V gave up 6 bases and J gave up 6 bases; unmatched junction bases: 1. The CDR3 extends over 12 amino acids. The germline gives CDR1 MNHEY, CDR2 SVGAGI. The specimen was PBMCs, mostly from graft donor cells, collected 360 days after TCRalphabeta/CD19-depleted stem cell transplant. The J gene is TRBJ2-1, the V gene TRBV6-5; 8 bases line up with TRBD2. This TCR derives from a male patient aged 2-10 years who had a stem cell transplant for acute lymphoblastic leukemia, so the T cells may come from the graft donor. The CDR3 sequence: CASRRGVNEQFF. CDR3 DNA: TGTGCCAGCAGGCGGGGGGTCAATGAGCAGTTCTTC.